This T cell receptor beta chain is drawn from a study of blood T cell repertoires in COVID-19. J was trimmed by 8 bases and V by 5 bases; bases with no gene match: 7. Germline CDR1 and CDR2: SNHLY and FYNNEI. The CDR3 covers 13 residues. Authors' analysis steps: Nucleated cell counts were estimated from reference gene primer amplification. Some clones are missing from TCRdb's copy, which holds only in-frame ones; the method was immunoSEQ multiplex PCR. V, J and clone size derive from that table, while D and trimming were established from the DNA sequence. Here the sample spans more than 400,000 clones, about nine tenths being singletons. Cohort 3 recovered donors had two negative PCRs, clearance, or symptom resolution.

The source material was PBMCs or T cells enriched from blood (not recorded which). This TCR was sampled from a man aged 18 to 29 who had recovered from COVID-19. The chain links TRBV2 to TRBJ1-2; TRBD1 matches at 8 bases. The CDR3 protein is CASSTDRAGGYTF. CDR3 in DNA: TGTGCCAGCAGTACGGACAGGGCGGGAGGCTACACCTTC.